This T cell receptor beta chain was sequenced during a study of breast tumors, draining lymph nodes, adjacent tissues. Notes on the study in general: Findings are consistent with lymph node origin and intratumoral expansion of most tumor T cells. Tumors had less TCR diversity than lymph nodes, more than nontumor tissue.

Germline CDR1 and CDR2: MDHEN and SYDVKM. The CDR3 loop spans 16 amino acids. Trimming cost V 4 bases and J 9 bases; bases outside gene matches: 13. TCRdb processed the multiplex PCR reads anew with MiXCR; each CDR3 protein has one entry. The table shows approximately 45,000 distinct CDR3 sequences, with 20% to 25% occurring only once. In its sample, this clonotype was seen a few times. Its antigen is unknown. This sequence originates from a female donor with breast cancer. Some clones in this sample may be carry-over from other donors' samples. The V and J genes are TRBV28 and TRBJ2-1, with 9 bases identical to TRBD2. The source material was breast tumor tissue. The chain's CDR3 is CASSSRLAGVLVEQFF. CDR3 nucleotide sequence: TGTGCCAGCAGTTCACGATTAGCGGGAGTTTTGGTTGAGCAGTTCTTC. Drawing the rest from reference TRBV28 and TRBJ2-1, the complete variable domain is DVKVTQSSRYLVKRTGEKVFLECVQDMDHENMFWYRQDPGLGLRLIYFSYDVKMKEKGDIPEGYSVSREKKERFSLILESASTNQTSMYLCASSSRLAGVLVEQFFGPGTRLTVL.